Here is one TCR beta chain with its context. Its antigen is as yet unknown. V was clipped by 8 bases and J by 4 bases, with 11 bases between them. The germline V gene encodes CDR1 SNHLY and CDR2 FYNNEI. This CDR3 is 12 amino acids long. This entry is derived from a study of T cell responses to AZD1222 COVID-19 vaccine. Study results and caveats: Nearly half of the spike-specific TCRs reportedly recognize variant regions that carry no mutations. The repertoires were collected only after the peak T cell response.

Some clones are missing from TCRdb's copy, which holds only in-frame ones; the method was immunoSEQ multiplex PCR. This table holds about 68,000 clones, 70% to 90% found once. This chain joins TRBV2 and TRBJ1-1; no firm D call. This receptor was identified in an adult in good health. This specimen consisted of peripheral blood, obtained on day 0 of AZD1222 vaccination. Written as DNA, the CDR3 is TGTGCCAGCTCGACGGGGATCACTGAAGCTTTCTTT. Amino acids: CASSTGITEAFF.